This T cell receptor (beta chain) stems from a study of OX40 agonist ivuxolimab in advanced cancers. In the study overall: Dose-escalation patients had hepatocellular carcinoma, melanoma, renal cell or head and neck cancer. With a range of roughly 20 to 85, age averaged roughly 61 years, and around 83% were male.

General observations from the study: The CD4+ and CD8+ T cells in the blood had expanded clonally by week 6 at 0.1 to 3.0 mg/kg.

Generated by immunoSEQ multiplex PCR, the TCRdb table keeps only in-frame clones and is missing some. The table records 57,000 or so clones, about 86% of them present only once. The CDR3 totals 13 residues. Trimming stripped 0 bases from V and 6 bases from J, with 9 bases between. The germline V gene has CDR1 SGHNT and CDR2 YYREEE (reference sequence). Autoimmune disease history or systemic immunosuppression barred patients. Comments on this clone: The antigen is undetermined.

Here the sequenced sample was CD4+ or CD8+ T cells sorted from blood, taken in a trial of the OX40 agonist ivuxolimab. The V gene is TRBV5-4, the J gene TRBJ1-2; weak D call: TRBD1 (6 bases). The clonotype originates from an adult with an advanced solid tumor such as melanoma, head and neck, liver or kidney cancer. The CDR3 region has the DNA TGTGCCAGCAGCTTGGGGCAGGGGAATGGCTACACCTTC. Its protein product is CASSLGQGNGYTF.